The subject of this entry is one T cell receptor (beta chain). This entry is derived from a study of OX40 agonist ivuxolimab in advanced cancers. Clones were sequenced by immunoSEQ multiplex PCR, and TCRdb holds only the in-frame ones, with some missing. The table records tens of thousands of clones, 80% to 90% of them present only once. This CDR3 spans 13 amino acids. Germline V gene lookup returns CDR1 SNHLY and CDR2 FYNNEI. With V trimmed by 9 bases and J by 4 bases, 6 bases remained unmatched. The chain has TRBV2 and TRBJ2-7; 10 bases are a match to TRBD2. The TCR was taken from an adult with an advanced solid tumor such as melanoma, head and neck, liver or kidney cancer. The source material was CD4+ or CD8+ T cells sorted from blood, sampled in a trial of the OX40 agonist ivuxolimab. The CDR3: CARGGSGRYEQYF. DNA of the CDR3: TGTGCCAGAGGGGGTAGCGGGAGGTACGAGCAGTACTTC.